Listed here are 4 T cell receptor beta chains from one sample, sequenced in a study of T cell responses to AZD1222 COVID-19 vaccine. Sequencing used immunoSEQ multiplex PCR; TCRdb keeps in-frame clones, though not all of them. The table lists around 150,000 clones, approximately 95% of them singletons. The starting material was peripheral blood, obtained 28 days after the second AZD1222 dose. The origin of the receptors is an adult who received the AZD1222 COVID-19 vaccine.

The chain has TRBV11-2 and TRBJ1-3; D is perhaps TRBD1 (5 bases). V shed 5 bases and J shed 2 bases, with 10 bases lying between them. CDR1 is SGHAT and CDR2 is FQNNGV in the germline V gene. The length of the CDR3 is 14 residues. The CDR3 coding sequence is TGTGCCAGCAGCCGAGCGGACACTGGAAACACCATATATTTT. This codes for CASSRADTGNTIYF. Filled out from reference TRBV11-2 and TRBJ1-3, the complete variable domain reads EAGVAQSPRYKIIEKRQSVAFWCNPISGHATLYWYQQILGQGPKLLIQFQNNGVVDDSQLPKDRFSAERLKGVDSTLKIQPAKLEDSAVYLCASSRADTGNTIYFGEGSWLTVV.

This chain uses TRBV7-9 with TRBJ1-1; D is uncertain. The CDR3 totals 14 residues. Germline V gene data show CDR1 as SEHNR and CDR2 as FQNEAQ (reference sequence). The V gene lost 2 bases and the J gene lost 1 base, with 8 bases spanning the gap. This CDR3 reads CASSLLRGNTEAFF. The CDR3 region has the DNA TGTGCCAGCAGCTTATTACGGGGGAACACTGAAGCTTTCTTT.

The CDR3, as DNA: TGTGCCAGTAGTTGGGGGTACGGAAACACCATATATTTT. It specifies CASSWGYGNTIYF. The rearrangement uses TRBV19 and TRBJ1-3; tentative D call: TRBD1 (5 bases). Germline values: CDR1 LNHDA, CDR2 SQIVND (reference sequence). CDR3 length equals 13 residues. V was shortened by 5 bases and J by 4 bases, with 9 bases between the two germline ends.

The chain uses TRBV7-8 and TRBJ1-4; D unclear. CDR1 is SGHVS, CDR2 FQNEAQ, per germline. V gave up 4 bases and J gave up 8 bases, with 14 bases separating them. CDR3 length equals 14 residues. CDR3 DNA: TGTGCCAGCAGCTCTCGGGTCCCCGGGGAAAAACTGTTTTTT. It encodes CASSSRVPGEKLFF.